This T cell receptor beta chain was obtained from a study of blood T cell repertoires in COVID-19. Study details: Specimens from acute and convalescent COVID-19 originated in the United States, Italy and Spain. T cells, B-cell-depleted T cells, or PBMCs provided the cDNA or gDNA that served as material.

Authors' processing steps: Amplification from reference gene primers served as the basis for estimated nucleated cell counts. Method: immunoSEQ multiplex PCR; TCRdb's copy keeps in-frame clones and lacks some. Clone size and the V and J calls come from that table; the DNA yielded D and trimming. The sample has 90,000 or so clones, 75% to 90% seen once. CDR3 length equals 13 residues. The germline CDR1 and CDR2 sequences are WNHNN and SYGVQD (reference sequence). V was trimmed by 6 bases and J by 2 bases, leaving 10 bases between them. Specimen: peripheral blood. This clonotype was sampled from a human donor in a cohort sampled during active COVID-19. The V gene is TRBV10-1, the J gene TRBJ1-2; D remains unclear. The CDR3 region has the DNA TGCGCCAGCAGCTACTCGGTCAACTATGGCTACACCTTC. Its protein product is CASSYSVNYGYTF.